This paragraph reports one T cell receptor beta chain. Its binding antigen is unknown. Per-base quality was not reported, and no clone a single base away is much larger than it. One collaborating source in Seattle enrolled patients while the patients were actively infected and followed the patients over time throughout the course of disease. Collaborating institutions collected whole blood in K2EDTA tubes following their own protocols. For TCRbeta analysis, collaborators shipped samples in one of three forms: frozen whole blood, isolated PBMCs, or DNA extracted from either of those sample types. This record belongs to a study of blood T cell repertoires in COVID-19 (TCRdb year 2020). Background for the entire study: Samples covering the acute and convalescent phases of COVID-19 were provided by collaborators in the United States, Italy and Spain. Subjects who had been exposed to COVID-19, were actively infected with it, or had recovered from it provided the deeply sampled blood TCRbeta repertoires that made up the dataset. The samples were drawn from the first 160 participants of the ongoing ImmuneRACE study and from 1,254 subjects provided by 6 global collaborators. HLA class I and class II types, where available, came from metadata supplied by the sample provider rather than from assay-based typing. The repertoires were released in a freely available public database intended as a resource for research on the immune response to SARS-CoV-2. Nearly every sample came with metadata listing a de-identified subject ID, COVID-19 status, age in years and sex. The material from the prospective study consisted of cDNA or gDNA derived from T cells, B-cell-depleted T cells, or PBMCs. The full study reports these points: How much clinical and demographic metadata was included differed by source and by participant, and the metadata was provided uncurated.

The immunoSEQ Assay, a bias-controlled multiplex PCR, was used to amplify TCRbeta CDR3 regions from genomic DNA. The paper's data handling went like this. Within the assay, amplification of reference gene primers was used to estimate how many nucleated cells each sample contained. Sequence reads were collapsed and filtered to measure the absolute abundance of every unique TCRbeta CDR3 rearrangement. For each sample, productive Simpson clonality was calculated as the square root of Simpson's diversity index across productive rearrangements. In its TCRdb copy, this immuneACCESS table keeps in-frame sequences only and misses some clones. Where compared with another copy, unresolved V genes explain less than half of these, and the others have no known cause. Clone size and V and J calls were adopted from that table, with D and trimming inferred from the DNA. The sample table shows over 150,000 clones, and approximately 84% are seen once. The ten largest account for 8.3% of the sample.

Via the germline V gene, CDR1 is SGHDT and CDR2 YYEEEE. The CDR3, from cysteine to phenylalanine, totals 14 residues. The retained sequence is limited to the CDR3, 42 bases, with the frame set at the first base. V drops 0 bases and J drops 1 base, leaving 7 bases in between. The specimen sequenced was peripheral blood. The sequence came from a woman aged 60-75 years with COVID-19, enrolled during active disease. The chain is encoded by TRBV5-6 joined to TRBJ1-1; the D gene identity is not certain. The DNA sequence is given as TGTGCCAGCAGCTTGGGGGCCCCGAACACTGAAGCTTTCTTT. It specifies CASSLGAPNTEAFF.